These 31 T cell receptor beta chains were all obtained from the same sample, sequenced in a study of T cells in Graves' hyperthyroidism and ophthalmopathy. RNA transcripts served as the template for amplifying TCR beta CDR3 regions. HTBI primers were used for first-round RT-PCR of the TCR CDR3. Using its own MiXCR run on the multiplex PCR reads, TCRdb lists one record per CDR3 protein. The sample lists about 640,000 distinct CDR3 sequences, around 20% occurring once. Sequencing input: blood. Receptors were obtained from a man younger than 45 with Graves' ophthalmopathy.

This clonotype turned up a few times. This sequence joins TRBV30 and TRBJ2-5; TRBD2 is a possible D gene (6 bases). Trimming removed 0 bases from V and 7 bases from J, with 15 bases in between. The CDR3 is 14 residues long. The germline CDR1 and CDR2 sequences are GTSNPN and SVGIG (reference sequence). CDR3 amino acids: CAWSVPGVIGTQYF. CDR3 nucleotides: TGTGCCTGGAGTGTACCGGGGGTAATAGGGACCCAGTACTTC. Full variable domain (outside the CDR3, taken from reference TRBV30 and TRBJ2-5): SQTIHQWPATLVQPVGSPLSLECTVEGTSNPNLYWYRQAAGRGLQLLFYSVGIGQISSEVPQNLSASRPQDRQFILSSKKLLLSDSGFYLCAWSVPGVIGTQYFGPGTRLLVL.

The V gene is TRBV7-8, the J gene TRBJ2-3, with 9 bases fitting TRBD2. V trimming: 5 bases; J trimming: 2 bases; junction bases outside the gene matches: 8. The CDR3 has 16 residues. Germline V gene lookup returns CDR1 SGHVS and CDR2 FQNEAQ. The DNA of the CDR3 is TGTGCCAGCAGCAATAGCGGGAGAGCACACACAGATACGCAGTATTTT. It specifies CASSNSGRAHTDTQYF.

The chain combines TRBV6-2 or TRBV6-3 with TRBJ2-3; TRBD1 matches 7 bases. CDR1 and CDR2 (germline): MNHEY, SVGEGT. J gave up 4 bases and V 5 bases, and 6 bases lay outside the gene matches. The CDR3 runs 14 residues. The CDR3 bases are TGTGCCAGCAGTCCCACAGGGGTTGCAGATACGCAGTATTTT. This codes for CASSPTGVADTQYF.

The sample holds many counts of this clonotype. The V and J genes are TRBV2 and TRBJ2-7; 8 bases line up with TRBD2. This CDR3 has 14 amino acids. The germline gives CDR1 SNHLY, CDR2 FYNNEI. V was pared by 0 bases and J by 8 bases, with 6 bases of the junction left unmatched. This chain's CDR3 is CASSEAGLVKKQYF. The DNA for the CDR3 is TGTGCCAGCAGTGAAGCGGGACTAGTCAAAAAGCAGTACTTC. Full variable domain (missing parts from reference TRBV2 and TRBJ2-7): EPEVTQTPSHQVTQMGQEVILRCVPISNHLYFYWYRQILGQKVEFLVSFYNNEISEKSEIFDDQFSVERPDGSNFTLKIRSTKLEDSAMYFCASSEAGLVKKQYFGPGTRLTVT.

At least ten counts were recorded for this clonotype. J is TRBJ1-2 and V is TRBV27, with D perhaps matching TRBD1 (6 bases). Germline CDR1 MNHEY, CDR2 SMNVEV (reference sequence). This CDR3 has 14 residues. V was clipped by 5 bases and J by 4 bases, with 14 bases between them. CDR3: CASSPGGARYGYTF. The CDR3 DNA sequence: TGTGCCAGCAGTCCGGGGGGGGCGCGCTATGGCTACACCTTC.

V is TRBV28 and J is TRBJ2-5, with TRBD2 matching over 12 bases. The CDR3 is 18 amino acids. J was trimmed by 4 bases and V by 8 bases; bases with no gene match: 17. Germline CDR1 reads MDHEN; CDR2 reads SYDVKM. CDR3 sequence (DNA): TGTGCCAGCTTAAGACTAGCGGGAGTTGTGGGAATAGGAGAGACCCAGTACTTC. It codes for CASLRLAGVVGIGETQYF.

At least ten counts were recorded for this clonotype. The CDR3 bases are TGTGCCAGCAGCCCATATGGGGGAGCTCAGCCCCAGCATTTT. This gives the protein CASSPYGGAQPQHF. The chain carries TRBV12-3 or TRBV12-4 and TRBJ1-5, with a possible D match to TRBD1 (5 bases). This CDR3 is 14 amino acids long. Trimming cost V 6 bases and J 6 bases, with 15 bases left between them.

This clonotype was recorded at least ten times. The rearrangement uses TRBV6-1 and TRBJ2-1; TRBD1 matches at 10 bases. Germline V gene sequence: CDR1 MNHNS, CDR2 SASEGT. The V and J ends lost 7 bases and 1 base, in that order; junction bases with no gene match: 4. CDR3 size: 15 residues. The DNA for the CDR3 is TGTGCCAGCAATCTGGACAGGGGGTCCTACAATGAGCAGTTCTTC. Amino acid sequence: CASNLDRGSYNEQFF.

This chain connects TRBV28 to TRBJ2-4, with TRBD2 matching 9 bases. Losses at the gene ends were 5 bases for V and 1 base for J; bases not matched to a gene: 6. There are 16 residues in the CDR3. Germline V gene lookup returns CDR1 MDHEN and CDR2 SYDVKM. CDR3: CASSASGTLAKNIQYF. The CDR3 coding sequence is TGTGCCAGCAGTGCTAGCGGGACGTTGGCCAAAAACATTCAGTACTTC. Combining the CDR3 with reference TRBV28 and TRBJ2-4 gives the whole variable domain DVKVTQSSRYLVKRTGEKVFLECVQDMDHENMFWYRQDPGLGLRLIYFSYDVKMKEKGDIPEGYSVSREKKERFSLILESASTNQTSMYLCASSASGTLAKNIQYFGAGTRLSVL.

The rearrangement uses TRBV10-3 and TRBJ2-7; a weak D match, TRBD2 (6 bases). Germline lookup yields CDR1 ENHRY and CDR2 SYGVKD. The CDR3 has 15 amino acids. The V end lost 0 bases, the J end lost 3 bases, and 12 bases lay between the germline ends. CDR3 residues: CAISESGTSFYEQYF. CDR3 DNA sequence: TGTGCCATCAGTGAGTCCGGGACTTCCTTCTACGAGCAGTACTTC.

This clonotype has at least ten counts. The CDR3 sequence is CASRPPLVASGRSPEETQYF. Here the CDR3 DNA reads TGTGCCAGCAGACCCCCCTTAGTGGCTAGCGGGAGGTCCCCTGAAGAGACCCAGTACTTC. The rearrangement joins TRBV12-3 or TRBV12-4 to TRBJ2-5, with 11 bases aligning to TRBD2. J lost 3 bases, V lost 6 bases, and 21 bases had no gene match. CDR3 length equals 20 residues.

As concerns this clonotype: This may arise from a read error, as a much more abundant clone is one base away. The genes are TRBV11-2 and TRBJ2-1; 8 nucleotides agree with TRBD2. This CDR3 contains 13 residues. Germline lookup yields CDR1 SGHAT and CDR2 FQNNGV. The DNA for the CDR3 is TGTGTCAGCAGCTTAATAGCGGGGAATGAGCAGTTCTTC. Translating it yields CVSSLIAGNEQFF.

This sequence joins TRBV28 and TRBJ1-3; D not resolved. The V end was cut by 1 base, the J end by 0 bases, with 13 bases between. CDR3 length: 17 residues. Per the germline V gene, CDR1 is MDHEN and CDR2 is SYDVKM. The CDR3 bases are TGTGCCAGCAGTTTATTTTACTCTACGTTCTCTGGAAACACCATATATTTT. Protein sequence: CASSLFYSTFSGNTIYF.

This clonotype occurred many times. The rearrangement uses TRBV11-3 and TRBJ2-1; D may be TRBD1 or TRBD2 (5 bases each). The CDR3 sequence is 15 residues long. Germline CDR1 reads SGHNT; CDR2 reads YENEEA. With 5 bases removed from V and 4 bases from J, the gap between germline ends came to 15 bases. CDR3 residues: CASSPDGTTYNEQFF. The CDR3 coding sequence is TGTGCCAGCAGCCCCGACGGGACGACTTACAATGAGCAGTTCTTC.

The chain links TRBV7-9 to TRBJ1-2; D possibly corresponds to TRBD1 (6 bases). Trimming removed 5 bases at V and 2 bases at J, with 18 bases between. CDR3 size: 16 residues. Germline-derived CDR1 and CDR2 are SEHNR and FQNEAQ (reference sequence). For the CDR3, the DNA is TGTGCCAGCAGCCCAAAAGCGATTCAGGGGAACTATGGCTACACCTTC. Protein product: CASSPKAIQGNYGYTF. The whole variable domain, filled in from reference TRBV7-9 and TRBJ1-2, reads DTGVSQNPRHKITKRGQNVTFRCDPISEHNRLYWYRQTLGQGPEFLTYFQNEAQLEKSRLLSDRFSAERPKGSFSTLEIQRTEQGDSAMYLCASSPKAIQGNYGYTFGSGTRLTVV.

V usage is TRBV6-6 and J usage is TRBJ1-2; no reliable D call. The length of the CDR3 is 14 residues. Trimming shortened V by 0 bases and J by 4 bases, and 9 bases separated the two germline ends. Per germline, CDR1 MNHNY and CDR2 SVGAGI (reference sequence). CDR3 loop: CASSYSQRRYGYTF. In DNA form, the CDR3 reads TGTGCCAGCAGTTACTCTCAGAGGCGCTATGGCTACACCTTC.

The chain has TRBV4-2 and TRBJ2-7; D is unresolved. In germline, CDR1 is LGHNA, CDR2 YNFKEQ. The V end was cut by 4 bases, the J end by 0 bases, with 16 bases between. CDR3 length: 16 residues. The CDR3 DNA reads TGTGCCAGCAGCCCCTCCTATCGAGAAGGCTCCTACGAGCAGTACTTC. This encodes CASSPSYREGSYEQYF.

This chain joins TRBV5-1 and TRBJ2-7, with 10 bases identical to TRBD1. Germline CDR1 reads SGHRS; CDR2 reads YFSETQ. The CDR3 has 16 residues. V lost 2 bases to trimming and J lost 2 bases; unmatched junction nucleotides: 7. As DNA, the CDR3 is TGCGCCAGCAGCTTAGAACCGGGACAGGGGACCTACGAGCAGTACTTC. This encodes CASSLEPGQGTYEQYF.

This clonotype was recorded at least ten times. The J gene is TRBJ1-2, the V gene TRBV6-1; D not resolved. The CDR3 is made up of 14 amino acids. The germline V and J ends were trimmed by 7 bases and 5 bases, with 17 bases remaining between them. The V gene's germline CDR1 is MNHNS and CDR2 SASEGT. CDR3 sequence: CASIHDQENYGYTF. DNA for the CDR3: TGTGCCAGCATCCATGACCAAGAGAATTATGGCTACACCTTC.

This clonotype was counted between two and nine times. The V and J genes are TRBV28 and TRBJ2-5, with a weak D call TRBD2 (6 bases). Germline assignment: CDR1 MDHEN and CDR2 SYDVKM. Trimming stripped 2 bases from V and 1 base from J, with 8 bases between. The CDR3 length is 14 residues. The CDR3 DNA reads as TGTGCCAGCAGTTTAGAAGCGGGCCAAGAGACCCAGTACTTC. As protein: CASSLEAGQETQYF.

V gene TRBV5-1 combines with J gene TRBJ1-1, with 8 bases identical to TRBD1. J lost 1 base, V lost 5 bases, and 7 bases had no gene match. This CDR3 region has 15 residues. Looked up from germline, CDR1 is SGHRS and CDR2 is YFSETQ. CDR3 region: CASRERQGTNTEAFF. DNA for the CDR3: TGCGCCAGCAGGGAGAGACAGGGGACGAACACTGAAGCTTTCTTT. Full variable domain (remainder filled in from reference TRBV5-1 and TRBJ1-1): KAGVTQTPRYLIKTRGQQVTLSCSPISGHRSVSWYQQTPGQGLQFLFEYFSETQRNKGNFPGRFSGRQFSNSRSEMNVSTLELGDSALYLCASRERQGTNTEAFFGQGTRLTVV.

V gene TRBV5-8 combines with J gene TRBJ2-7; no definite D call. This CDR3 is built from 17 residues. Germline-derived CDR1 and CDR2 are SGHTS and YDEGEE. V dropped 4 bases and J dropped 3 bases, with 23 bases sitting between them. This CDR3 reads CASSPTPPVTQYYEQYF. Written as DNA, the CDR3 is TGTGCCAGCAGCCCCACACCACCCGTGACACAATACTACGAGCAGTACTTC.

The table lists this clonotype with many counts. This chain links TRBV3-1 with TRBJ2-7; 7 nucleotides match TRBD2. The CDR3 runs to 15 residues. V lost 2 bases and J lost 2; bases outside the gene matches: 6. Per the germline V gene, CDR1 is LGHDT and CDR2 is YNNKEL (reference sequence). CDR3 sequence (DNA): TGTGCCAGCAGCCAACGGTCTAGCGGAGCCTACGAGCAGTACTTC. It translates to CASSQRSSGAYEQYF.

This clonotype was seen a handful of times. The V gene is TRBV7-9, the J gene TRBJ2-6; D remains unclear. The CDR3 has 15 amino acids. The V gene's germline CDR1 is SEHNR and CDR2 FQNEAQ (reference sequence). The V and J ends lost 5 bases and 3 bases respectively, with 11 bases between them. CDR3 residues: CASSAPSVGANVLTF. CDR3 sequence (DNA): TGTGCCAGCAGCGCTCCGAGTGTTGGGGCCAACGTCCTGACTTTC.

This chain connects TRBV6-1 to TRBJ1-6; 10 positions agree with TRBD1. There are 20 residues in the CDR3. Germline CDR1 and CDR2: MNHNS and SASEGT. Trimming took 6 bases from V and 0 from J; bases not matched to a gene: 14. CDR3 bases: TGTGCCAGCAGCCCCGGGAGAGGACAGGGGGGCAGCTCCTATAATTCACCCCTCCACTTT. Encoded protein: CASSPGRGQGGSSYNSPLHF.

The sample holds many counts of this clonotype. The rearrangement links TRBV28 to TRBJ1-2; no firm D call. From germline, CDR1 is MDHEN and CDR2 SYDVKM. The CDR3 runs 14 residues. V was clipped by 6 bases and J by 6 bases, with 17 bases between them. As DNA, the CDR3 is TGTGCCAGCAGCAAGCCCCCGGACGGAAATGGCTACACCTTC. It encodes CASSKPPDGNGYTF.

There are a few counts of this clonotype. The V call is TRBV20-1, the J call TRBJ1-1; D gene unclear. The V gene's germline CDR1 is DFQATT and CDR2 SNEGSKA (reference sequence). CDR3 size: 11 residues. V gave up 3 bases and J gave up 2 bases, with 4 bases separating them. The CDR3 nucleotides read TGCAGTGCTAGTTATAACACTGAAGCTTTCTTT. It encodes CSASYNTEAFF.

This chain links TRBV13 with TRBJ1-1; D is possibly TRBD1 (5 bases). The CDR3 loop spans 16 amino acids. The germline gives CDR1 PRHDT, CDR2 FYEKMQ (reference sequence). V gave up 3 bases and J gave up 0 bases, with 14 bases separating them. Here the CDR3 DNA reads TGTGCCAGCAGCTTGGGCCTGGGGGGTCTGAACACTGAAGCTTTCTTT. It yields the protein CASSLGLGGLNTEAFF.

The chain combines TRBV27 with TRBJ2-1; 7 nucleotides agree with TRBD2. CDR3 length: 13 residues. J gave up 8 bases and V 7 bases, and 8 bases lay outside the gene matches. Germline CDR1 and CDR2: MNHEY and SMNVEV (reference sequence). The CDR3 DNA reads TGTGCCAGCACCCCGACTAGCCGCGATGAGCAGTTCTTC. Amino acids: CASTPTSRDEQFF.

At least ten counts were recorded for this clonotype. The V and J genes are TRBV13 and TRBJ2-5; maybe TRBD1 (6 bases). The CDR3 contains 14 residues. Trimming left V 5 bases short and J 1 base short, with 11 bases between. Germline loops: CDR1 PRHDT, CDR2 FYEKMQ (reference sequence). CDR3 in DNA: TGTGCCAGCAGCAAACAGGGTTCCCAAGAGACCCAGTACTTC. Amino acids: CASSKQGSQETQYF.

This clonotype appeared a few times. CDR3: CASSLRGFRGEKLFF. CDR3 DNA: TGTGCCAGCAGTTTACGGGGCTTTAGAGGTGAAAAACTGTTTTTT. The rearrangement uses TRBV28 and TRBJ1-4, with a weak D call TRBD1 (5 bases). Germline loops: CDR1 MDHEN, CDR2 SYDVKM. Trimming took 2 bases from V and 7 from J, leaving 14 bases between them. The CDR3 contains 15 residues. Full variable domain (missing parts from reference TRBV28 and TRBJ1-4): DVKVTQSSRYLVKRTGEKVFLECVQDMDHENMFWYRQDPGLGLRLIYFSYDVKMKEKGDIPEGYSVSREKKERFSLILESASTNQTSMYLCASSLRGFRGEKLFFGSGTQLSVL.